The 21 T cell receptor beta chains given below trace back to one sample, sequenced in a study of T cell changes during pregnancy in multiple sclerosis. The method was immunoSEQ multiplex PCR; TCRdb's version includes in-frame clones alone and lacks a portion of them. The repertoire holds tens of thousands of clones, with around 89% as singletons. The starting material was CD4+ T cells from peripheral blood mononuclear cells, obtained in the first trimester of pregnancy. Receptors were obtained from a female donor in good health, enrolled as a control in a pregnancy study.

As DNA, the CDR3 is TGTGCCAGCTCACCACCGGGACTAGCGGTCGGGGAGCAGTTCTTC. Its translation: CASSPPGLAVGEQFF. This rearrangement joins TRBV18 to TRBJ2-1, with 11 nucleotides matching TRBD2. The junction had 5 bases not matched to a gene; V was cut back by 0 bases and J by 10 bases. The germline gives CDR1 KGHSH, CDR2 LQKENI. The CDR3 is 15 amino acids.

The rearrangement links TRBV5-6 to TRBJ2-5; TRBD1 matches 9 bases. TRBJ2-7 explains the end of the DNA better; the J call may be wrong. CDR3 size: 16 residues. Germline lookup yields CDR1 SGHDT and CDR2 YYEEEE. As DNA, the CDR3 is TGTGCCAGCAGCCTCCCGGGGACAGGGCCGTTCTACGAGCAGTACTTC. This encodes CASSLPGTGPFYEQYF.

The chain joins TRBV11-3 to TRBJ2-7, with TRBD1 as a possible D gene (6 bases). V was cut by 3 bases and J by 3 bases, with 15 bases left in between. This CDR3 contains 15 residues. Germline CDR1 and CDR2: SGHNT and YENEEA. This CDR3 is CASSLSGGQNYEQYF. For the CDR3, the DNA is TGTGCCAGCAGCTTGAGCGGCGGACAGAACTACGAGCAGTACTTC.

CDR3 sequence: CASSPPPGRSYGYTF. The CDR3 DNA sequence: TGTGCCAGTAGCCCCCCCCCGGGGAGATCTTATGGCTACACCTTC. V gene TRBV19 combines with J gene TRBJ1-2; unclear D gene. The CDR3 contains 15 residues. The V gene's germline CDR1 is LNHDA and CDR2 SQIVND (reference sequence). Trimming took 6 bases from V and 5 from J, leaving 19 bases between them.

This chain connects TRBV6-6 to TRBJ2-7; TRBD2 might be the D (5 bases). The CDR3 has 14 amino acids. With 6 bases removed from V and 2 bases from J, the gap between germline ends came to 14 bases. Germline lookup yields CDR1 MNHNY and CDR2 SVGAGI (reference sequence). The CDR3 nucleotides are TGTGCCAGCAGGTCACTCGAGGGAGCCTACGAGCAGTACTTC. Encoded protein: CASRSLEGAYEQYF.

The chain uses TRBV5-1 and TRBJ1-4, with 7 bases identical to TRBD1. The CDR3 spans 14 residues. Per the germline V gene, CDR1 is SGHRS and CDR2 is YFSETQ. Unmatched junction bases numbered 2, after V lost 0 bases and J lost 6 bases. CDR3 DNA: TGCGCCAGCAGCTTGGTGACAGGGCATGAAAAACTGTTTTTT. Encoded protein: CASSLVTGHEKLFF.

The rearrangement uses TRBV7-9 and TRBJ1-2; D not resolved. Trimming removed 5 bases at V and 1 base at J, with 14 bases between. CDR1 and CDR2 (germline): SEHNR, FQNEAQ (reference sequence). There are 15 residues in the CDR3. The CDR3 nucleotides are TGTGCCAGCAGCCTCCTCAATAGCTTTAACTATGGCTACACCTTC. This sequence encodes CASSLLNSFNYGYTF.

The rearrangement joins TRBV6-1 to TRBJ1-6, with D uncertain. V was pared by 3 bases and J by 6 bases, with 9 bases between. This CDR3 region has 14 residues. In germline, CDR1 is MNHNS, CDR2 SASEGT. The CDR3 DNA is TGTGCCAGCAGTGATTGGGGAGGTAATTCACCCCTCCACTTT. It specifies CASSDWGGNSPLHF.

This clone was picked up one time. The chain uses TRBV29-1 and TRBJ2-6; D remains ambiguous. V lost 5 bases and J lost 0, with 5 bases in between. The length of the CDR3 is 13 residues. Germline-derived CDR1 and CDR2 are SQVTM and ANQGSEA. CDR3 DNA sequence: TGCAGCGTTCGTTCCTCTGGGGCCAACGTCCTGACTTTC. Translating gives CSVRSSGANVLTF. The full variable domain, with the rest looked up from reference TRBV29-1 and TRBJ2-6, is SAVISQKPSRDICQRGTSLTIQCQVDSQVTMMFWYRQQPGQSLTLIATANQGSEATYESGFVIDKFPISRPNLTFSTLTVSNMSPEDSSIYLCSVRSSGANVLTFGAGSRLTVL.

This chain links TRBV12-5 with TRBJ1-1; D is undetermined. CDR1 and CDR2 from the germline V gene are LGHNT and FRNRAP. With 0 bases removed from V and 1 base from J, the gap between germline ends came to 12 bases. The CDR3 consists of 16 residues. The CDR3 is CASGLVSVGRNTEAFF. The CDR3 DNA reads as TGTGCTAGTGGTTTGGTCTCGGTGGGGAGGAACACTGAAGCTTTCTTT.

The rearrangement links TRBV5-1 to TRBJ2-1; 8 bases match TRBD2. Germline V lookup: CDR1 SGHRS, CDR2 YFSETQ. This CDR3 is 16 amino acids long. Trimming at V came to 1 base and at J to 0 bases, leaving 3 bases not matched to a gene. CDR3 protein: CASSLIRGGSYNEQFF. Here the CDR3 DNA reads TGCGCCAGCAGCTTGATACGGGGGGGCTCCTACAATGAGCAGTTCTTC.

The V gene is TRBV19, the J gene TRBJ1-1; 8 bases match TRBD1. The CDR3 contains 13 residues. V was pared by 6 bases and J by 5 bases, with 5 bases of the junction left unmatched. In germline, CDR1 is LNHDA, CDR2 SQIVND (reference sequence). The CDR3 bases are TGTGCCAGTAGAAGACAGGGGCGAACTGAAGCTTTCTTT. Translated, it gives CASRRQGRTEAFF. Full variable domain (remainder filled in from reference TRBV19 and TRBJ1-1): DGGITQSPKYLFRKEGQNVTLSCEQNLNHDAMYWYRQDPGQGLRLIYYSQIVNDFQKGDIAEGYSVSREKKESFPLTVTSAQKNPTAFYLCASRRQGRTEAFFGQGTRLTVV.

V gene TRBV18 combines with J gene TRBJ2-5; a weak D match, TRBD2 (7 bases). Per the germline V gene, CDR1 is KGHSH and CDR2 is LQKENI. The CDR3 contains 14 residues. Trimming stripped 3 bases from V and 5 bases from J, with 13 bases between. Here the CDR3 DNA reads TGTGCCAGCTCACCCCGGGGGGCCGGGGAGACCCAGTACTTC. The encoded protein is CASSPRGAGETQYF. Full variable domain (remainder filled in from reference TRBV18 and TRBJ2-5): NAGVMQNPRHLVRRRGQEARLRCSPMKGHSHVYWYRQLPEEGLKFMVYLQKENIIDESGMPKERFSAEFPKEGPSILRIQQVVRGDSAAYFCASSPRGAGETQYFGPGTRLLVL.

The chain employs TRBV29-1 and TRBJ2-3, with D possibly matching TRBD2 (6 bases). The germline V gene encodes CDR1 SQVTM and CDR2 ANQGSEA. CDR3 length: 16 amino acids. CDR3 residues: CTARLLQAGRTDTQYF. Written as DNA, the CDR3 is TGCACCGCTAGACTCCTTCAGGCAGGGAGGACAGATACGCAGTATTTT.

V usage is TRBV5-5 and J usage is TRBJ2-5; TRBD2 agrees at 9 bases. The CDR3 has 15 residues. The germline V gene encodes CDR1 SGHKS and CDR2 YYEKEE (reference sequence). J gave up 3 bases and V 4 bases, and 7 bases lay outside the gene matches. CDR3 nucleotide sequence: TGTGCCAGCAGCAGAGGGATAGCGGGGGAAGAGACCCAGTACTTC. Its translation: CASSRGIAGEETQYF.

J is TRBJ1-2 and V is TRBV4-1; D possibly corresponds to TRBD1 (6 bases). The V and J ends lost 3 bases and 3 bases respectively, with 8 bases between them. The CDR3 covers 13 residues. Germline V lookup: CDR1 MGHRA, CDR2 YSYEKL. CDR3 in DNA: TGCGCCAGCAGCCAGGACAGACACTATGGCTACACCTTC. This encodes CASSQDRHYGYTF.

The chain has TRBV6-4 and TRBJ1-5, with a tentative D call TRBD1 (5 bases). CDR1 is MRHNA and CDR2 is SNTAGT in the germline V gene. The V end lost 5 bases, the J end lost 7 bases, and 12 bases lay between the germline ends. The CDR3 is made up of 13 amino acids. The CDR3 sequence is CASSTGFGQPQHF. In DNA, the CDR3 is TGTGCCAGCAGTACAGGATTCGGGCAGCCCCAGCATTTT.

This clone was observed a handful of times. The chain couples TRBV30 to TRBJ1-1, with TRBD1 matching 7 bases. With V trimmed by 3 bases and J by 7 bases, 11 bases remained unmatched. The germline gives CDR1 GTSNPN, CDR2 SVGIG (reference sequence). The CDR3 consists of 14 residues. This CDR3 is CAWRGDRRNYEAFF. The CDR3 nucleotides read TGTGCCTGGAGAGGGGACAGACGGAATTATGAAGCTTTCTTT.

The CDR3 sequence is CASSLQGNSPLHF. Written as DNA, the CDR3 is TGTGCCAGCAGCTTACAGGGAAATTCACCCCTCCACTTT. This chain uses TRBV7-9 with TRBJ1-6; D might be TRBD1 (5 bases). Trimming took 2 bases from V and 7 from J, leaving 6 bases between them. Looked up from germline, CDR1 is SEHNR and CDR2 is FQNEAQ (reference sequence). CDR3 length equals 13 residues. The full variable domain, with the rest looked up from reference TRBV7-9 and TRBJ1-6, is DTGVSQNPRHKITKRGQNVTFRCDPISEHNRLYWYRQTLGQGPEFLTYFQNEAQLEKSRLLSDRFSAERPKGSFSTLEIQRTEQGDSAMYLCASSLQGNSPLHFGNGTRLTVT.

The V and J genes are TRBV27 and TRBJ1-6, with 10 nucleotides matching TRBD1. The CDR3 has 15 amino acids. With V trimmed by 7 bases and J by 9 bases, 9 bases remained unmatched. From germline, CDR1 is MNHEY and CDR2 SMNVEV (reference sequence). The CDR3 coding sequence is TGTGCCAGCACTTTGACAGGGGGCTTCGGTTCACCCCTCCACTTT. Amino acids: CASTLTGGFGSPLHF.

This chain connects TRBV7-6 to TRBJ2-3, with TRBD2 as a possible D gene (7 bases). This CDR3 has 15 amino acids. V was trimmed by 5 bases and J by 8 bases, leaving 20 bases between them. CDR1 is SGHVS, CDR2 FNYEAQ, per germline. CDR3 DNA: TGTGCCAGCAGCCCGGAGGGGGAGGGCTCGGGTACGCAGTATTTT. This translates into CASSPEGEGSGTQYF.